This T cell receptor beta chain was documented in a study of T cell responses to AZD1222 COVID-19 vaccine (dated by TCRdb to about 2021). With regard to the full study: A total of about 250 trial participants underwent TCR sequencing, of whom 200 to 220 had received two doses of AZD1222 and some 25 had received two doses of the MenACWY control vaccine. Enrollment into the trials was organized by age into subgroups of 18-55, 56-69 and 70-plus years, and those subgroups contained roughly 150, 30 and 60 TCR-sequenced participants, respectively.

The sample's time point label is to be understood as: sample from adult after SARS-CoV-2 infection, after symptom onset. Two convalescent COVID-19 patients, sampled after symptom onset from adults with prior SARS-CoV-2 infection, were also TCR-sequenced for comparison. The CDR3 regions of human TCRbeta chains were analyzed by immunosequencing. The authors processed their data as follows. Repertoire TCRs were matched against a reference library of SARS-CoV-2-specific TCRs generated with the MIRA antigen-specificity platform. Breadth was defined as the fraction of unique TCRs that were SARS-CoV-2-associated, and depth was defined as the fraction of total T cells that were SARS-CoV-2-associated. Using the MIRA data, each spike-specific TCR was assigned both to the spike region to which the TCR was reactive and to a CD4 or CD8 class. Log10-transformed breadth and depth values were compared by one-way ANOVA with Sidak's multiple comparisons tests. In its TCRdb copy, this immuneACCESS table keeps in-frame sequences only and misses some clones. Where compared with another copy, unresolved V genes explain less than half of these, and the others have no known cause. V, J and clone size are taken as reported in that table, and D and trimming were inferred from the DNA itself. The sample table lists about 150,000 clones, more than 85% of them with a count of one. The top ten hold approximately 7.2% of the sample.

The paper's findings and limits, for the study overall: A significant rise in spike-specific TCR breadth and depth was observed after two AZD1222 doses relative to day 0 and relative to MenACWY recipients. Epitopes outside the regions mutated in the B.1.351 and B.1.1.7 variants were reportedly recognized by nearly half of the unique spike-specific TCRs. Because no samples from the day 14 peak response were available, repertoires could be characterized only after the peak T cell response. In the small 56-69-year group, the increase in depth fell short of significance, most likely because of low power. The whole spike protein was spanned by vaccine-associated CD4 TCRs, and dominant responses were seen in regions 160-218 and 743-854. Conclusions about previously exposed vaccinees are limited, since just five to seven AZD1222 recipients were seropositive for SARS-CoV-2 at baseline. Participants were mostly white British, with more females than males. The authors suggested clonal diversity may have been underestimated.

This clone was found once. No antigen is known for it. No per-base quality is available; no much larger clone lies one base away. The CDR3 runs 15 residues from the cysteine to the phenylalanine. Of the read, only the CDR3 DNA is kept; its 45 bases are in frame from base 1. The trim is 1 base for V and 4 bases for J, with a gap of 13 bases between the germline ends. The germline V gene (reference sequence) yields LNHDA for CDR1 and SQIVND for CDR2. The chain is assembled from TRBV19 and TRBJ1-2, with no D gene named confidently. This clonotype was sampled from an adult who had recovered from COVID-19. The sample was peripheral blood, taken after recovery from COVID-19. CDR3 reads: CASSIGPGSVYGYTF. The nucleotides read TGTGCCAGTAGTATAGGGCCGGGGAGCGTCTATGGCTACACCTTC.